One and the same sample provided the 6 T cell receptor beta chains below, sequenced in a study of cytomegalovirus exposure and HLA in healthy donors. Vbeta (60) and Jbeta (13) primers were used in the PCR. Measured with immunoSEQ multiplex PCR; TCRdb has only the in-frame clones, and not every one. The sample holds about 200,000 clones, roughly four fifths seen once. Input material: PBMCs. All receptors come from a middle-aged woman in good health and CMV-seronegative.

J is TRBJ2-2 and V is TRBV28; 8 nucleotides line up with TRBD2. Trimming took 11 bases from V and 6 from J; bases not matched to a gene: 2. CDR1 is MDHEN, CDR2 SYDVKM, per germline. CDR3 length equals 11 residues. The CDR3: CAAGGSGELFF. The CDR3 DNA follows: TGTGCCGCGGGGGGATCCGGGGAGCTGTTTTTT.

The chain couples TRBV18 to TRBJ2-7; D possibly corresponds to TRBD1 (6 bases). There are 13 residues in the CDR3. Germline V lookup: CDR1 KGHSH, CDR2 LQKENI. V shed 2 bases and J shed 5 bases, with 10 bases lying between them. CDR3 amino acids: CASSPSRGDEQYF. For the CDR3, the DNA is TGTGCCAGCTCACCATCCAGGGGAGACGAGCAGTACTTC.

This clone was counted a few times. V gene TRBV6-6 combines with J gene TRBJ1-2; D not resolved. This CDR3 comprises 12 residues. Germline CDR1 reads MNHNY; CDR2 reads SVGAGI (reference sequence). Trimming left V 3 bases short and J 7 bases short, with 9 bases between. CDR3 loop: CASSYSQAGYTF. The CDR3 nucleotides are TGTGCCAGCAGTTATTCGCAGGCTGGCTACACCTTC.

This sequence joins TRBV9 and TRBJ2-5; D possibly corresponds to TRBD1 (6 bases). The germline V and J ends were trimmed by 3 bases and 5 bases, with 17 bases remaining between them. The length of the CDR3 is 15 residues. Germline CDR1 SGDLS, CDR2 YYNGEE. Written as DNA, the CDR3 is TGTGCCAGCAGCGGACCCACAGGGTTTGGGGAGACCCAGTACTTC. Translating gives CASSGPTGFGETQYF.

The chain recombines TRBV5-4 with TRBJ1-2; 8 nucleotides align to TRBD1. The CDR3 runs 13 residues. V shed 5 bases, J shed 4 bases, and the junction held 4 bases outside the gene matches. Germline CDR1 SGHNT, CDR2 YYREEE (reference sequence). This CDR3 is CASRIQGVYGYTF. DNA for the CDR3: TGTGCCAGCAGGATACAGGGGGTCTATGGCTACACCTTC.

The chain carries TRBV5-6 and TRBJ2-1, with a possible D match to TRBD2 (5 bases). Germline V gene sequence: CDR1 SGHDT, CDR2 YYEEEE. V lost 1 base and J 9 bases, leaving 17 bases between the germline ends. This CDR3 is built from 15 residues. The CDR3 sequence: CASSLIAGRSVEQFF. CDR3 DNA: TGTGCCAGCAGCTTGATTGCTGGTCGTAGCGTTGAGCAGTTCTTC.